This T cell receptor (beta chain) was documented in a study of EBV T-cell therapy then PD-1 blockade in nasopharyngeal carcinoma. A remark on this clone: What it binds is not known.

Per the germline V gene, CDR1 is LGHNA and CDR2 is YSLEER. This CDR3 spans 16 amino acids. V trimming: 0 bases; J trimming: 4 bases; junction bases outside the gene matches: 4. The table came from immunoSEQ multiplex PCR; TCRdb's copy has only in-frame clones and leaves some out. Here the sample spans around 19,000 clones, about 80% being singletons. Time point denoted: 266 days after commencement of treatment, after nivolumab therapy. Sample treatment: AdE1-LMPpoly-expanded autologous EBV-specific T-cell therapy followed by anti-PD-1 nivolumab. The TCR comes from a man aged 40-50 years with nasopharyngeal carcinoma. V gene TRBV4-3 combines with J gene TRBJ2-2, with TRBD2 matching over 8 bases. The material was CD8+ T cells from blood, obtained at day 266 from a patient whose treatment included autologous EBV-specific T cells and nivolumab. CDR3 loop: CASSQDKRGFTGELFF. The CDR3 DNA follows: TGCGCCAGCAGCCAAGACAAGCGGGGGTTCACCGGGGAGCTGTTTTTT.